The 6 T cell receptor beta chains presented below share a single source sample, sequenced in a study of cytomegalovirus exposure and HLA in healthy donors. It was with 60 Vbeta and 13 Jbeta primers that the PCR ran. Sequencing used immunoSEQ multiplex PCR; TCRdb keeps in-frame clones, though not all of them. The table has fewer than 110,000 clones, around two thirds seen once; the top ten hold 3% to 4%. The sample consisted of PBMCs. The receptors come from a woman aged 50 to 60 in good health and CMV-seronegative.

This clone turned up a few times. The rearrangement links TRBV7-9 to TRBJ2-7; tentatively, D is TRBD1 (7 bases). The germline V and J ends were trimmed by 1 base and 6 bases, with 16 bases remaining between them. The CDR3 is made up of 15 amino acids. Germline-derived CDR1 and CDR2 are SEHNR and FQNEAQ (reference sequence). The CDR3 nucleotides read TGTGCCAGCAGCTTAGAAACAGGGGCCGGGGGCGAGCAGTACTTC. Translation: CASSLETGAGGEQYF.

The chain is built from TRBV7-9 and TRBJ2-5; D gene ambiguous. The germline V and J ends were trimmed by 6 bases and 5 bases, with 13 bases remaining between them. This CDR3 is built from 13 residues. Germline CDR1 and CDR2: SEHNR and FQNEAQ (reference sequence). DNA of the CDR3: TGTGCCAGCAGTCTTGTGGGCCCGGAGACCCAGTACTTC. Its translation: CASSLVGPETQYF.

V is TRBV9 and J is TRBJ1-2; TRBD1 matches at 9 bases. Trimming removed 4 bases from V and 7 bases from J; junction bases left unmatched: 5. The CDR3 has 13 residues. Germline V gene sequence: CDR1 SGDLS, CDR2 YYNGEE. The CDR3 DNA sequence: TGTGCCAGCAGCCTTACAGGGGGCCTTGGCTACACCTTC. The encoded protein is CASSLTGGLGYTF. The full variable domain, with the rest looked up from reference TRBV9 and TRBJ1-2, is DSGVTQTPKHLITATGQRVTLRCSPRSGDLSVYWYQQSLDQGLQFLIQYYNGEERAKGNILERFSAQQFPDLHSELNLSSLELGDSALYFCASSLTGGLGYTFGSGTRLTVV.

Here the CDR3 DNA reads TGCAGCGCGACAGGGCTTTGGGATGGCTACACCTTC. It encodes CSATGLWDGYTF. The rearrangement uses TRBV29-1 and TRBJ1-2; 7 bases match TRBD1. The ends lost 7 bases at V and 6 bases at J; junction bases unmatched: 8. The CDR3 sequence is 12 residues long. Germline-derived CDR1 and CDR2 are SQVTM and ANQGSEA.

This clone was found a few times. This chain uses TRBV7-2 with TRBJ1-4, with a tentative D call TRBD1 (6 bases). There are 13 residues in the CDR3. V lost 1 base and J 8 bases, leaving 8 bases between the germline ends. Germline V lookup: CDR1 SGHTA, CDR2 FQGNSA. For the CDR3, the DNA is TGTGCCAGCAGCTTAGACCAGGGGGAAAAACTGTTTTTT. This translates into CASSLDQGEKLFF.

This clone was seen only a few times. The gene calls are TRBV5-1 and TRBJ2-5; 8 positions agree with TRBD2. Germline-derived CDR1 and CDR2 are SGHRS and YFSETQ. V trimming: 5 bases; J trimming: 5 bases; junction bases outside the gene matches: 5. This CDR3 comprises 13 residues. The CDR3 loop is CASRTGTRETQYF. CDR3 nucleotide sequence: TGCGCCAGCAGAACCGGGACTAGGGAGACCCAGTACTTC.